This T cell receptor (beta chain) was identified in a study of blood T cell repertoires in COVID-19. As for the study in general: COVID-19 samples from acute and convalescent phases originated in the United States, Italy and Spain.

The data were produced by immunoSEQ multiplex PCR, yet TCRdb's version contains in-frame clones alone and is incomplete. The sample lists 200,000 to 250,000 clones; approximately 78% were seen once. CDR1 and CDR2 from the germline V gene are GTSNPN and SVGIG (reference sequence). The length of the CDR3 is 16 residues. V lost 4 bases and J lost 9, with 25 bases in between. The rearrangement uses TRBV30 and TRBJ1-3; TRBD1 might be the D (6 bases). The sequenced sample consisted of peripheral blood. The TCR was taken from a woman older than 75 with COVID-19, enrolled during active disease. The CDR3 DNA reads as TGTGCCTGGATCCCTAGGCTGGGAGGGGGGTATGGCACCATATATTTT. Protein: CAWIPRLGGGYGTIYF.